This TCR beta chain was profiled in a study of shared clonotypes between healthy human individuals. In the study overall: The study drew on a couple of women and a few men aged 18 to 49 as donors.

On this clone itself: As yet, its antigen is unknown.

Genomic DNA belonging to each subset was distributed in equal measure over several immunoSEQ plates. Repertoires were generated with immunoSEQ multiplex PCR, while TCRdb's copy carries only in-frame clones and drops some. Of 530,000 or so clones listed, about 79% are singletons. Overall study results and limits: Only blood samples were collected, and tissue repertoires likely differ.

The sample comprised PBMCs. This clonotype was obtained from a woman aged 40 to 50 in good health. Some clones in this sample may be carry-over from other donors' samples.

CDR3 sequence reads: CASSTKTSGTGELFF. CDR3 nucleotides: TGCGCCAGCAGCACAAAGACTAGCGGCACCGGGGAGCTGTTTTTT. The gene calls are TRBV5-1 and TRBJ2-2; TRBD2 agrees at 9 bases. The V gene's germline CDR1 is SGHRS and CDR2 YFSETQ. With V trimmed by 4 bases and J by 4 bases, 5 bases remained unmatched. The CDR3 runs 15 residues.